This TCR beta chain was documented in a study of T cells in Graves' hyperthyroidism and ophthalmopathy. Study outcomes and limitations: Researchers found most expanded thyroid clonotypes above 0.001 in blood as well.

The table lists this clonotype with a few counts. As yet, its antigen is unknown. CDR3 length: 12 residues. Germline CDR1 reads MNHEY; CDR2 reads SVGEGT. V was trimmed by 7 bases and J by 8 bases, leaving 12 bases between them. PBMCs were derived from roughly 10 ml fresh peripheral blood. Researchers amplified the TCR beta CDR3 regions from RNA transcripts. Carried out on the TCR CDR3, a first-round RT-PCR used the HTBI primer set. TCRdb ran MiXCR on the multiplex PCR reads and lists one entry per CDR3 protein. This table has about 350,000 distinct CDR3 sequences, more than 11% appearing once. The rearrangement joins TRBV6-2 or TRBV6-3 to TRBJ2-1; D is unclear. The material sequenced was blood. The source of this sequence is a young woman with Graves' hyperthyroidism. CDR3 DNA sequence: TGTGCCAGCAACAACCCGAAGGATGAGCAGTTCTTC. Translating gives CASNNPKDEQFF.